Presented here are 3 T cell receptor beta chains from one specimen sequenced in a study of blood T cells in healthy people across ages. Through a sample-barcoded 5' primer and a J-beta primer mix, a second PCR was run for about 6 to 11 cycles. TCRdb fed the 5' RACE reads into MiXCR, producing one record per CDR3 protein. Among around 1,000,000 distinct CDR3 sequences listed, 25% were seen once. This sample also appeared in a second study, on T cells of mothers and their children.

Material: blood. These TCRs come from a girl aged 2-10 years in good health.

V is TRBV6-4 and J is TRBJ2-2; TRBD2 agrees at 8 bases. This CDR3 is built from 16 residues. The germline gives CDR1 MRHNA, CDR2 SNTAGT. Trimming at V came to 0 bases and at J to 4 bases, leaving 4 bases not matched to a gene. The CDR3 DNA sequence: TGTGCCAGCAGTGACTCGAGGCTAGCGGGCACCGGGGAGCTGTTTTTT. This gives the protein CASSDSRLAGTGELFF.

The rearrangement uses TRBV7-2 and TRBJ1-2; TRBD1 might be the D (6 bases). Germline CDR1 is SGHTA and CDR2 is FQGNSA. The CDR3 loop spans 16 amino acids. Trimming pared 5 bases from V and 2 bases from J, leaving 18 bases between. This CDR3 is CASSNTGGAANYGYTF. Here the CDR3 DNA reads TGTGCCAGCAGCAACACCGGGGGCGCGGCGAACTATGGCTACACCTTC. Complete variable domain (other parts from reference TRBV7-2 and TRBJ1-2): GAGVSQSPSNKVTEKGKDVELRCDPISGHTALYWYRQSLGQGLEFLIYFQGNSAPDKSGLPSDRFSAERTGGSVSTLTIQRTQQEDSAVYLCASSNTGGAANYGYTFGSGTRLTVV.

This clonotype has only a few counts. The rearrangement joins TRBV12-3 or TRBV12-4 to TRBJ2-7; 10 bases agree with TRBD1. Losses at the gene ends were 3 bases for V and 0 bases for J; bases not matched to a gene: 14. The length of the CDR3 is 19 residues. As DNA, the CDR3 is TGTGCCAGCAGTTTCGGGTTAGGGACAGGGGCCGTAAGCTCCTACGAGCAGTACTTC. This gives the protein CASSFGLGTGAVSSYEQYF.